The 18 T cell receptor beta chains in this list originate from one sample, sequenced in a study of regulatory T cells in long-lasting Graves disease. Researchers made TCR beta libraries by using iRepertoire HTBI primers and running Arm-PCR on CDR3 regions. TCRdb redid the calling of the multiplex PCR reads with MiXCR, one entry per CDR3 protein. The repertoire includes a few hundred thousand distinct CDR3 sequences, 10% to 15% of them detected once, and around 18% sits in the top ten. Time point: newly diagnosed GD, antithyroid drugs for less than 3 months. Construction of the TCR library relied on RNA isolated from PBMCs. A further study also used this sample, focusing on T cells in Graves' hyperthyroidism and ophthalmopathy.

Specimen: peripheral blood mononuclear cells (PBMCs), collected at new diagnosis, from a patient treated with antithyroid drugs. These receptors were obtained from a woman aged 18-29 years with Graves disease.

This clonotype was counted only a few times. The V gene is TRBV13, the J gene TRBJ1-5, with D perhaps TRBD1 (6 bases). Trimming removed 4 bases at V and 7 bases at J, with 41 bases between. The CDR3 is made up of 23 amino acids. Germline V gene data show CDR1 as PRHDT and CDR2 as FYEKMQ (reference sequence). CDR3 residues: CASSSLSLQGSHLGRRVGQPQHF. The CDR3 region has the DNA TGTGCCAGCAGCTCACTGTCTCTACAGGGTTCTCATCTCGGCCGCCGGGTGGGCCAGCCCCAGCATTTT. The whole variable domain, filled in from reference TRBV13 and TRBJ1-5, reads AAGVIQSPRHLIKEKRETATLKCYPIPRHDTVYWYQQGPGQDPQFLISFYEKMQSDKGSIPDRFSAQQFSDYHSELNMSSLELGDSALYFCASSSLSLQGSHLGRRVGQPQHFGDGTRLSIL.

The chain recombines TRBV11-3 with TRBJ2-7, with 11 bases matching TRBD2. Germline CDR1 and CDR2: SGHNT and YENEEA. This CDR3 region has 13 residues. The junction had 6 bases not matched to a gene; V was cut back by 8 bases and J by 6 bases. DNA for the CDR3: TGTGCCAGCGGCATAGCGGGGGGGCCCGAGCAGTACTTC. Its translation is CASGIAGGPEQYF.

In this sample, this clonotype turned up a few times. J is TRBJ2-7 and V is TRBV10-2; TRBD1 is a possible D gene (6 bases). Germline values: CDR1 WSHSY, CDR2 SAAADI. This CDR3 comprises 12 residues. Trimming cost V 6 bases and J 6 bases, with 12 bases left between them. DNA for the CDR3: TGCGCCAGCAGGGGGGCAAAGGGCGAGCAGTACTTC. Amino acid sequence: CASRGAKGEQYF.

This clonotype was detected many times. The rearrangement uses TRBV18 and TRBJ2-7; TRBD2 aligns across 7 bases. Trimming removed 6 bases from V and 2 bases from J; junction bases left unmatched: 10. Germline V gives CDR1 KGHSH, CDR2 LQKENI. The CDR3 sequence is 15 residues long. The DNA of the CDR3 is TGTGCCAGCTCCCCGGGAGGTGCCGACGCCTACGAGCAGTACTTC. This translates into CASSPGGADAYEQYF.

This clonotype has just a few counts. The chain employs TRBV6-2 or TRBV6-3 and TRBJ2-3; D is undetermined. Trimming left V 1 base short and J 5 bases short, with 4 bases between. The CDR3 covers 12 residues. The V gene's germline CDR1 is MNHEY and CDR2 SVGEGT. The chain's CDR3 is CASSYFGDTQYF. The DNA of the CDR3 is TGTGCCAGCAGTTACTTCGGAGATACGCAGTATTTT.

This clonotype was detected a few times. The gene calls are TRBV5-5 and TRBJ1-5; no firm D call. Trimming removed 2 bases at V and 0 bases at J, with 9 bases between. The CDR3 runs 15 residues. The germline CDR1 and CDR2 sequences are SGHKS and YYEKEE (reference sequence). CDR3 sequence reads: CASSLAPYSNQPQHF. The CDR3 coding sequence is TGTGCCAGCAGCTTAGCACCGTATAGCAATCAGCCCCAGCATTTT. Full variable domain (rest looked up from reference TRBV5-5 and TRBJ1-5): DAGVTQSPTHLIKTRGQQVTLRCSPISGHKSVSWYQQVLGQGPQFIFQYYEKEERGRGNFPDRFSARQFPNYSSELNVNALLLGDSALYLCASSLAPYSNQPQHFGDGTRLSIL.

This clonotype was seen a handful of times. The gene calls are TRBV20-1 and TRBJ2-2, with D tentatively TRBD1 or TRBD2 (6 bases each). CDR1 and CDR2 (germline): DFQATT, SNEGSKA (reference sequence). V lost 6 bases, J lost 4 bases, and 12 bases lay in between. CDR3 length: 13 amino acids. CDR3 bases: TGCAGTGCCGGGGGCCCGACCACCGGGGAGCTGTTTTTT. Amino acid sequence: CSAGGPTTGELFF.

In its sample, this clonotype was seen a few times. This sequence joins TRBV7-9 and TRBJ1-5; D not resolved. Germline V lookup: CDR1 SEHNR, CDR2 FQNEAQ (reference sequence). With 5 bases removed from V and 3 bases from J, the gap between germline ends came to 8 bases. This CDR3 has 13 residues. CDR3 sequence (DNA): TGTGCCAGCAGCCAACAATTCAATCAGCCCCAGCATTTT. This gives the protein CASSQQFNQPQHF.

CDR3 loop: CASSLFGRKNTEAFF. The CDR3 DNA reads as TGTGCCAGCAGTTTGTTTGGCAGGAAGAACACTGAAGCTTTCTTT. The chain is built from TRBV12-3 or TRBV12-4 and TRBJ1-1; D ambiguous. The ends were cut back, 3 bases at V and 1 base at J, with 12 bases in the middle. The CDR3 sequence is 15 residues long.

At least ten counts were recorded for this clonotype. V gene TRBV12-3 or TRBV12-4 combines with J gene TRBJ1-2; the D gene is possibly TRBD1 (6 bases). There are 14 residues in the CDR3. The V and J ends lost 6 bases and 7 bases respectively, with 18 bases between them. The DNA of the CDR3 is TGTGCCAGCAGGAACAACAGGGAATTACGTGGCTACACCTTC. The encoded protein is CASRNNRELRGYTF.

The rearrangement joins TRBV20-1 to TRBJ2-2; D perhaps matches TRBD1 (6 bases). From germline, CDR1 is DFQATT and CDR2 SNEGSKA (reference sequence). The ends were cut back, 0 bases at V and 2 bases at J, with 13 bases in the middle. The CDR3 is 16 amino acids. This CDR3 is CSARDLVGTNTGELFF. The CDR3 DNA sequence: TGCAGTGCTAGAGATCTGGTAGGGACAAACACCGGGGAGCTGTTTTTT.

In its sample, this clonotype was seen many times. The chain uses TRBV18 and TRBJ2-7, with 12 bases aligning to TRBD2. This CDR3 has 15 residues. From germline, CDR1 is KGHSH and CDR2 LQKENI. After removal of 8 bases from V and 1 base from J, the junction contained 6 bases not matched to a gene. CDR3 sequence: CASSQTSGSSYEQYF. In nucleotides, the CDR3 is TGTGCCAGCAGCCAGACTAGCGGGAGTTCCTACGAGCAGTACTTC.

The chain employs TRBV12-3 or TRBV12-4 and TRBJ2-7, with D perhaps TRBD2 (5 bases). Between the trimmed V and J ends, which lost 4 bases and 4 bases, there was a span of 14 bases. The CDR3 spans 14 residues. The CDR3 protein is CASSYASRDYEQYF. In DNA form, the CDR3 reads TGTGCCAGCAGTTATGCAAGTCGGGATTACGAGCAGTACTTC.

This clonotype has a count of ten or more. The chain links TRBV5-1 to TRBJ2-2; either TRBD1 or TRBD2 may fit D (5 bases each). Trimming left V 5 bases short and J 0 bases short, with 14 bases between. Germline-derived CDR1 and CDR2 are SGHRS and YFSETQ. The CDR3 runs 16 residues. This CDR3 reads CASSRTGTANTGELFF. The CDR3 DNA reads TGCGCCAGCAGTAGGACCGGGACGGCGAACACCGGGGAGCTGTTTTTT.

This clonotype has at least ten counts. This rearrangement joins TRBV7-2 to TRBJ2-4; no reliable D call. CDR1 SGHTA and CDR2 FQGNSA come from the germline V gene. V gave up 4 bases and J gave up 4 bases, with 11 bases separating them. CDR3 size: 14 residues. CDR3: CASSYGERKNIQYF. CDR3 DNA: TGTGCCAGCAGCTATGGAGAAAGGAAAAACATTCAGTACTTC.

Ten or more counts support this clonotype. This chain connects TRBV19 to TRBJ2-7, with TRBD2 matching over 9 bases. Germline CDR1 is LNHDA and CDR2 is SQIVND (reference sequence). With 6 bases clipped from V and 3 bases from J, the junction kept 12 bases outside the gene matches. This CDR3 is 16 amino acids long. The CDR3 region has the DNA TGTGCCAGTAGCGACCCTGTGGCGGGAGGGATCTACGAGCAGTACTTC. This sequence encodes CASSDPVAGGIYEQYF.

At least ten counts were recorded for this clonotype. CDR3 loop: CASSQDRGGQNTGELFF. The DNA of the CDR3 is TGTGCCAGCAGCCAAGATCGGGGCGGTCAGAACACCGGGGAGCTGTTTTTT. The J gene is TRBJ2-2, the V gene TRBV14, with D perhaps assigned TRBD1 or TRBD2 (5 bases each). The CDR3 is 17 amino acids. V was shortened by 0 bases and J by 1 base, with 12 bases between the two germline ends. From germline, CDR1 is SGHDN and CDR2 FVKESK. Supplemented by reference TRBV14 and TRBJ2-2, the full variable domain reads EAGVTQFPSHSVIEKGQTVTLRCDPISGHDNLYWYRRVMGKEIKFLLHFVKESKQDESGMPNNRFLAERTGGTYSTLKVQPAELEDSGVYFCASSQDRGGQNTGELFFGEGSRLTVL.

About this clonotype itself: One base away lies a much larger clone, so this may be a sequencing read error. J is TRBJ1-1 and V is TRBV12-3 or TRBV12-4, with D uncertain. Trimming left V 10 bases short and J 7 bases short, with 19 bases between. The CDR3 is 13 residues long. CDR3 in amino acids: CANSSTSKGEAFF. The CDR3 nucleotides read TGTGCCAACAGCTCCACGTCTAAAGGTGAAGCTTTCTTT.